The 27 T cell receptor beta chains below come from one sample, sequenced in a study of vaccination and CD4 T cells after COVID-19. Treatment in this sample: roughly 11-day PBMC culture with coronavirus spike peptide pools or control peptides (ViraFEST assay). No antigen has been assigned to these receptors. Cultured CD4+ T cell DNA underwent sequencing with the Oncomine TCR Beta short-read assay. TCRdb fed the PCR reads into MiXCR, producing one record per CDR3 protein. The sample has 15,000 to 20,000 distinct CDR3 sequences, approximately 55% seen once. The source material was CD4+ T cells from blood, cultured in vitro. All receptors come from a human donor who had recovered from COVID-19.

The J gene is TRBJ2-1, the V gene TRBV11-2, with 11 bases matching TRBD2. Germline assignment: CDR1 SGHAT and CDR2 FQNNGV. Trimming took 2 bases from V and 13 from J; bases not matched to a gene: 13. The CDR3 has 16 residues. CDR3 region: CASSLSSTSGRWGQFF. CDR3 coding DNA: TGTGCCAGCAGCTTAAGTTCCACTAGCGGGAGATGGGGCCAGTTCTTC.

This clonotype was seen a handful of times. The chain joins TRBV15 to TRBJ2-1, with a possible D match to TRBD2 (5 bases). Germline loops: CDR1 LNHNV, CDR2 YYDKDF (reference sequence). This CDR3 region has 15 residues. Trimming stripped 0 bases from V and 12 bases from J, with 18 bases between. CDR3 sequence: CATSRDPGPGRGQFF. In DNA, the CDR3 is TGTGCCACCAGCAGAGATCCAGGACCCGGTCGGGGGCAGTTCTTC.

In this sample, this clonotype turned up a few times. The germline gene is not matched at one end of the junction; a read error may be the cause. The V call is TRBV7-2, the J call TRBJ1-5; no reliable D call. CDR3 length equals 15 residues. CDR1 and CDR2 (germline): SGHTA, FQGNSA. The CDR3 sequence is CASSLRLGRNEPQHF. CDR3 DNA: TGTGCCAGCAGCTTGCGACTAGGCCGCAATGAGCCCCAGCATTTT.

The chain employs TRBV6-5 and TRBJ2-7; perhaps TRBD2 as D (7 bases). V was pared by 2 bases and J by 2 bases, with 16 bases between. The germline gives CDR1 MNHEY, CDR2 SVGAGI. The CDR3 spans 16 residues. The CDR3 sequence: CASSYRPGGQAYEQYF. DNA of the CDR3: TGTGCCAGCAGTTACCGTCCCGGGGGGCAGGCCTACGAGCAGTACTTC.

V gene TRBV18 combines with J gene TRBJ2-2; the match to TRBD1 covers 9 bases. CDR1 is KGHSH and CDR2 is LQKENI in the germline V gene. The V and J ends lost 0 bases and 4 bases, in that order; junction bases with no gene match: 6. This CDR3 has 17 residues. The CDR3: CASSPPNRGRATGELFF. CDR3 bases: TGTGCCAGCTCACCACCCAACAGGGGGCGTGCCACCGGGGAGCTGTTTTTT. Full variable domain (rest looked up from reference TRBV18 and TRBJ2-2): NAGVMQNPRHLVRRRGQEARLRCSPMKGHSHVYWYRQLPEEGLKFMVYLQKENIIDESGMPKERFSAEFPKEGPSILRIQQVVRGDSAAYFCASSPPNRGRATGELFFGEGSRLTVL.

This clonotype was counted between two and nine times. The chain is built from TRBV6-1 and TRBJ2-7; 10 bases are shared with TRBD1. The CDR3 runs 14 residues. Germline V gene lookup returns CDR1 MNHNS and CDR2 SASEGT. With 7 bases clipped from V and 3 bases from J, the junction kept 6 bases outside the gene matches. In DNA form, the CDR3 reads TGTGCCAGCATCTTAGACAGGGGGCTCTACGAGCAGTACTTC. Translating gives CASILDRGLYEQYF.

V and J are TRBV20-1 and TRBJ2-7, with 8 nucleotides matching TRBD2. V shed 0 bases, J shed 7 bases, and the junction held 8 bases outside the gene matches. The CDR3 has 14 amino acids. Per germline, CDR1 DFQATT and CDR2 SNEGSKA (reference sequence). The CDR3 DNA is TGCAGTGCTAGAGATGATAGCGGGATAAGGGAGCAGTACTTC. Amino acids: CSARDDSGIREQYF.

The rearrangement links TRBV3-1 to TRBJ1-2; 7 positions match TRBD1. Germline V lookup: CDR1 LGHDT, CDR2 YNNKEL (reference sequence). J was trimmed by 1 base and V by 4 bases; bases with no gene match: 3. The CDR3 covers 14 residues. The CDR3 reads CASSRDSDNYGYTF. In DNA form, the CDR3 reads TGTGCCAGCAGCCGGGACAGCGATAACTATGGCTACACCTTC.

CDR3 DNA sequence: TGTGCCAGCAGGGACAGGGTAAGCAATCAGCCCCAGCATTTT. This gives the protein CASRDRVSNQPQHF. V usage is TRBV6-1 and J usage is TRBJ1-5, with TRBD1 matching over 8 bases. V gave up 6 bases and J gave up 1 base; unmatched junction bases: 2. Germline-derived CDR1 and CDR2 are MNHNS and SASEGT. The CDR3 runs 14 residues.

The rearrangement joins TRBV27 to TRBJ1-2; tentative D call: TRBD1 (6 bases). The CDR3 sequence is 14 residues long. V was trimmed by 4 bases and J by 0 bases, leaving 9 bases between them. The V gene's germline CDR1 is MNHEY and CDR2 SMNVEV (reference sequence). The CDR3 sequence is CASSWTATNYGYTF. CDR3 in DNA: TGTGCCAGCAGTTGGACAGCGACTAACTATGGCTACACCTTC.

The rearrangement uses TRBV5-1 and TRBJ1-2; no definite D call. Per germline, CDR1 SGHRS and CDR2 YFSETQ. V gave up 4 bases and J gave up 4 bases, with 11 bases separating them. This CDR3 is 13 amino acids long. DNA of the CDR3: TGCGCCAGCAGCGTCGACGCTCCCTATGGCTACACCTTC. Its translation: CASSVDAPYGYTF.

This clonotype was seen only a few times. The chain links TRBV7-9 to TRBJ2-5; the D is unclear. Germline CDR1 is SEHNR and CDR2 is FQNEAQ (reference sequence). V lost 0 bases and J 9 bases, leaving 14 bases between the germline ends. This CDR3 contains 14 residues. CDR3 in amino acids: CASSLAGDTKSQYF. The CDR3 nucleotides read TGTGCCAGCAGCTTAGCGGGCGACACCAAGTCCCAGTACTTC. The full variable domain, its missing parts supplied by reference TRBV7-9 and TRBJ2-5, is DTGVSQNPRHKITKRGQNVTFRCDPISEHNRLYWYRQTLGQGPEFLTYFQNEAQLEKSRLLSDRFSAERPKGSFSTLEIQRTEQGDSAMYLCASSLAGDTKSQYFGPGTRLLVL.

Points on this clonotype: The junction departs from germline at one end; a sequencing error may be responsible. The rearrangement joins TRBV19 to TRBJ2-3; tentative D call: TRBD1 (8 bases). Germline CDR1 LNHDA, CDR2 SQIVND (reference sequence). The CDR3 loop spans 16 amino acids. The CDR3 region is CAGSPGGQAITDTQYF. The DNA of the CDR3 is TGTGCCGGTAGTCCGGGGGGACAGGCAATCACAGATACGCAGTATTTT.

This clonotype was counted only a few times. CDR3 nucleotides: TGTGCCAGCACCCCCGGACAGGCCTACACTGAAGCTTTCTTT. Its protein is CASTPGQAYTEAFF. The genes are TRBV7-3 and TRBJ1-1; 7 nucleotides agree with TRBD1. V lost 7 bases, J lost 3 bases, and 8 bases stayed unmatched. Germline loops: CDR1 SGHTA, CDR2 FQGTGA. The CDR3 sequence is 14 residues long.

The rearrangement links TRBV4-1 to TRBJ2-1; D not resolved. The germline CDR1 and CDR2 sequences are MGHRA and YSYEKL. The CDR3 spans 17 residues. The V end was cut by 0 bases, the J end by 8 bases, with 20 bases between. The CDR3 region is CASSQDPGRTGVDEQFF. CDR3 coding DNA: TGCGCCAGCAGCCAAGACCCAGGCAGGACGGGTGTGGATGAGCAGTTCTTC.

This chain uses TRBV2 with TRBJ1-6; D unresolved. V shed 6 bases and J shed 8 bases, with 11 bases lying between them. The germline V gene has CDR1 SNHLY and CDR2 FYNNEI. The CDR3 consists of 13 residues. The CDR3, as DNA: TGTGCCAGCAGCGGGAACACGGATTCACCCCTCCACTTT. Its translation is CASSGNTDSPLHF.

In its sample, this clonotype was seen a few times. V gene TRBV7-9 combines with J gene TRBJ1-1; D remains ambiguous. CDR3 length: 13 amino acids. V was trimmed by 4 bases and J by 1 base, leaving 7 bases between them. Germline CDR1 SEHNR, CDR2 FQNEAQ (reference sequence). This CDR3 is CASSSQSNTEAFF. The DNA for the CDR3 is TGTGCCAGCAGCTCGCAATCGAACACTGAAGCTTTCTTT. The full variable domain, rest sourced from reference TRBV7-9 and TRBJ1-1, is DTGVSQNPRHKITKRGQNVTFRCDPISEHNRLYWYRQTLGQGPEFLTYFQNEAQLEKSRLLSDRFSAERPKGSFSTLEIQRTEQGDSAMYLCASSSQSNTEAFFGQGTRLTVV.

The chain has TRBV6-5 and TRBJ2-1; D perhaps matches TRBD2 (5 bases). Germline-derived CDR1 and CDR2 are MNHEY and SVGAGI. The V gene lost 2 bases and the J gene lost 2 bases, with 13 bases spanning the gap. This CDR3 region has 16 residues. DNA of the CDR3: TGTGCCAGCAGTTACCCGGCTGGAGGAACCTACAATGAGCAGTTCTTC. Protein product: CASSYPAGGTYNEQFF.

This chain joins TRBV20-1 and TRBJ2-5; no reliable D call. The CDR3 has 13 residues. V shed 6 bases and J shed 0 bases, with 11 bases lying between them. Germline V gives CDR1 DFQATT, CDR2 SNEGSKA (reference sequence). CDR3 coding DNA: TGCAGTGCCGCTGACGGATACCAAGAGACCCAGTACTTC. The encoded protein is CSAADGYQETQYF.

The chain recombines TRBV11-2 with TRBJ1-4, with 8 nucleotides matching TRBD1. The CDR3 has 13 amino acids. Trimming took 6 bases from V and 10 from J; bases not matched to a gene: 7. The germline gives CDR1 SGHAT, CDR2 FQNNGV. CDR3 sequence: CASRQDRDGKLFF. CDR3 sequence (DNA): TGTGCCAGCAGGCAGGACAGGGATGGAAAACTGTTTTTT.

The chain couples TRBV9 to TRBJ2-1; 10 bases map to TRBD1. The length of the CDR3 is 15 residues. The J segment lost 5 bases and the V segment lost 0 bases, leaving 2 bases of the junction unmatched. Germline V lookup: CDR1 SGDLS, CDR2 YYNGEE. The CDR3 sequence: CASSVGTGGDNEQFF. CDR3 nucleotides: TGTGCCAGCAGCGTAGGGACAGGGGGTGACAATGAGCAGTTCTTC.

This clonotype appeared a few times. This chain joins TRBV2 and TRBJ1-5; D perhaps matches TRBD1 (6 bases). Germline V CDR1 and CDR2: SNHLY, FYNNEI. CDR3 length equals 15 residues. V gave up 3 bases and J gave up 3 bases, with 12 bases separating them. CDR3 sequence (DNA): TGTGCCAGCAGTGAGGGTCAGGGGATCAATCAGCCCCAGCATTTT. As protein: CASSEGQGINQPQHF.

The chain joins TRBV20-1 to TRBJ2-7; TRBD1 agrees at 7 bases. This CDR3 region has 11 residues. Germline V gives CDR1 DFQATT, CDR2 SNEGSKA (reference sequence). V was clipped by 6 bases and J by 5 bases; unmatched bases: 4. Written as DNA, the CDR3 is TGCAGTGCCCTTGGACAGGACGAGCAGTACTTC. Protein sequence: CSALGQDEQYF.

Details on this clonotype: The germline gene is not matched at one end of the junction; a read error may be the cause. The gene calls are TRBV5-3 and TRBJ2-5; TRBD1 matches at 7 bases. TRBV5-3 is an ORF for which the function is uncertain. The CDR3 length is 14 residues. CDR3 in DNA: TGTGCCAGCAGCTTGCAGGGACAGCGGGAGACCCAGTACTTC. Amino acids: CASSLQGQRETQYF.

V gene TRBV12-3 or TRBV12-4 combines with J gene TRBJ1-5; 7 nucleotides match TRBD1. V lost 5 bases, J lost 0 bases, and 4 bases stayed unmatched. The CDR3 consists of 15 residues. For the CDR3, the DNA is TGTGCCAGCAGTCTAACAGGGGATAGCAATCAGCCCCAGCATTTT. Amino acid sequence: CASSLTGDSNQPQHF.

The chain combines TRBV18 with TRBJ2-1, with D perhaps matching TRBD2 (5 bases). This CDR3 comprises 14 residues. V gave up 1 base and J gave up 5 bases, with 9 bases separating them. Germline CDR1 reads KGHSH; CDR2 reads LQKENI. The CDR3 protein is CASSPRRADNEQFF. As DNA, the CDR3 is TGTGCCAGCTCACCACGTCGAGCGGACAATGAGCAGTTCTTC.

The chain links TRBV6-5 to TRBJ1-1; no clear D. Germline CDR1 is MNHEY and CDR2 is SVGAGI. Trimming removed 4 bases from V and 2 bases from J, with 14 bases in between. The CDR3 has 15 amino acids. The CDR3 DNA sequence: TGTGCCAGCAGTTCGATGGGGAGGCGAAACACTGAAGCTTTCTTT. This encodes CASSSMGRRNTEAFF.